These T cell receptor beta chains were read from a single sample in a study of shared clonotypes between healthy human individuals. Clones were sequenced by immunoSEQ multiplex PCR, and TCRdb holds only the in-frame ones, with some missing. This table holds some 2,100,000 clones, approximately 94% found once. The sequenced sample consisted of naive CD8+ T cells from PBMCs. These receptor sequences come from a man younger than 30 in good health. Some clones in this sample may be carry-over from other donors' samples. Each CDR3 is given with its conserved first and last residue. The order of the fields is D gene, clone size, J gene, CDR3 length, V gene, CDR3 DNA, CDR3 protein. The D gene is left open where the match is weak. The size of a clone is reported for some rows only, either as once, few or many, or as a class for expanded clones.

D: -; size: -; J: TRBJ2-1; length: 12; V: TRBV5-6; DNA: TGTGCCAGCACCCTGGGTGGCAATGAGCAGTTCTTC; CDR3: CASTLGGNEQFF
D: TRBD1; size: -; J: TRBJ2-5; length: 15; V: TRBV7-2; DNA: TGTGCCAGCAGCATACGGACAGGGGGAAAAGAGACCCAGTACTTC; CDR3: CASSIRTGGKETQYF
D: TRBD2; size: -; J: TRBJ2-1; length: 16; V: TRBV7-9; DNA: TGTGCCAGCAGCCCATTTACCGGCGGGAGGGCCGGTGAGCAGTTCTTC; CDR3: CASSPFTGGRAGEQFF
D: -; size: -; J: TRBJ2-3; length: 17; V: TRBV9; DNA: TGTGCCAGCAGCGCCCTACCGGGACCTAAATATCTAGATACGCAGTATTTT; CDR3: CASSALPGPKYLDTQYF
D: -; size: -; J: TRBJ1-5; length: 14; V: TRBV9; DNA: TGTGCCAGCAGCCCCGGGGGGCTGGGTCAGCCCCAGCATTTT; CDR3: CASSPGGLGQPQHF
D: TRBD1; size: -; J: TRBJ2-7; length: 15; V: TRBV7-2; DNA: TGTGCCAGCAGCAAAACACAGGGGGTTCGGGACGAGCAGTACTTC; CDR3: CASSKTQGVRDEQYF
D: -; size: -; J: TRBJ1-1; length: 17; V: TRBV29-1; DNA: TGCAGCGCCGTGGGGGGTCTCCTGGGAGGGTTTCCTTCTGAAGCTTTCTTT; CDR3: CSAVGGLLGGFPSEAFF
D: TRBD1; size: once; J: TRBJ2-7; length: 14; V: TRBV15; DNA: TGTGCCACCAGCAGAACCCGGGACAGTCAGAGGCAGTACTTC; CDR3: CATSRTRDSQRQYF
D: -; size: -; J: TRBJ1-5; length: 13; V: TRBV28; DNA: TGTGCCAGCAGTTTATTACGCAATCAGCCCCAGCATTTT; CDR3: CASSLLRNQPQHF
D: TRBD1; size: -; J: TRBJ1-2; length: 16; V: TRBV28; DNA: TGTGCCAGCAGTTCGAGGACAGGGGCCTCACCGGGTGGCTACACCTTC; CDR3: CASSSRTGASPGGYTF
D: -; size: -; J: TRBJ2-3; length: 17; V: TRBV7-8; DNA: TGTGCCAGCAGCTTATGGAGGACAGTGGTTTCCAAAGATACGCAGTATTTT; CDR3: CASSLWRTVVSKDTQYF
D: TRBD1; size: once; J: TRBJ1-2; length: 18; V: TRBV28; DNA: TGTGCCAGCAGTTTCCGAGGGAGTTCCAGGACAGGGGTAAAAGGCTACACCTTC; CDR3: CASSFRGSSRTGVKGYTF
D: -; size: -; J: TRBJ2-6; length: 14; V: TRBV27; DNA: TGTGCCAGCAGTTGGAGATCTGGGGCCAACGTCCTGACTTTC; CDR3: CASSWRSGANVLTF
D: -; size: few; J: TRBJ1-1; length: 11; V: TRBV9; DNA: TGTGCCAGCAGCGAGACAAAGGAAGCTTTCTTT; CDR3: CASSETKEAFF
D: TRBD1; size: -; J: TRBJ1-5; length: 15; V: TRBV11-2; DNA: TGTGCCAGCAGCGACCGGACAGGGAGTGGTCAGCCCCAGCATTTT; CDR3: CASSDRTGSGQPQHF
D: -; size: -; J: TRBJ2-4; length: 11; V: TRBV29-1; DNA: TGCAGCGCAAAAGACGGGACACCACAGTACTTC; CDR3: CSAKDGTPQYF
D: -; size: -; J: TRBJ2-2; length: 13; V: TRBV27; DNA: TGTGCCAGCGGTTTATCCCTTGGCGGGGAGCTGTTTTTT; CDR3: CASGLSLGGELFF
D: TRBD2; size: -; J: TRBJ2-4; length: 14; V: TRBV2; DNA: TGTGCCTGGAAGGGAGGGATGGCCAAAAACATTCAGTACTTC; CDR3: CAWKGGMAKNIQYF
D: -; size: -; J: TRBJ2-5; length: 14; V: TRBV28; DNA: TGTGCCAGCAGTTTATCCCTAGGGCAAGAGACCCAGTACTTC; CDR3: CASSLSLGQETQYF
D: -; size: -; J: TRBJ1-5; length: 15; V: TRBV27; DNA: TGTGCCAGCAGTTTTGACAGTTTCGGGAATCAGCCCCAGCATTTT; CDR3: CASSFDSFGNQPQHF
D: -; size: -; J: TRBJ2-7; length: 12; V: TRBV27; DNA: TGTGCCAGCAGTGAGTTGCCGGGAGAGCAGTACTTC; CDR3: CASSELPGEQYF
D: -; size: -; J: TRBJ2-7; length: 14; V: TRBV28; DNA: TGTGCCAGCAGTTTAAATCCGGGAGACTACGAGCAGTACTTC; CDR3: CASSLNPGDYEQYF
D: -; size: -; J: TRBJ1-3; length: 12; V: TRBV4-1; DNA: TGCGCCAGCAGCCCGACTGGAAACACCATATATTTT; CDR3: CASSPTGNTIYF
D: TRBD2; size: -; J: TRBJ2-7; length: 14; V: TRBV27; DNA: TGTGCCAGCAGCGATAGCGGGAGGGCCTACGAGCAGTACTTC; CDR3: CASSDSGRAYEQYF
D: -; size: -; J: TRBJ1-2; length: 13; V: TRBV27; DNA: TGTGCCAGCAGTCCCCCGGGGACCTATGGCTACACCTTC; CDR3: CASSPPGTYGYTF
D: TRBD1; size: -; J: TRBJ2-7; length: 13; V: TRBV29-1; DNA: TGCAGCGTCACAGGGGGCGGAACCTACGAGCAGTACTTC; CDR3: CSVTGGGTYEQYF
D: -; size: -; J: TRBJ2-1; length: 11; V: TRBV7-9; DNA: TGTGCCAGTCACCAAGGGGATGAGCAGTTCTTC; CDR3: CASHQGDEQFF
D: TRBD1; size: -; J: TRBJ1-2; length: 18; V: TRBV5-1; DNA: TGCGCCAGCAGCTCGGCGGGGCGACAGGGGTTGAGGGTGGATGGCTACACCTTC; CDR3: CASSSAGRQGLRVDGYTF
D: -; size: -; J: TRBJ2-2; length: 14; V: TRBV19; DNA: TGTGCCACCGGAGGACGTCCGAACACCGGGGAGCTGTTTTTT; CDR3: CATGGRPNTGELFF
D: -; size: -; J: TRBJ2-3; length: 14; V: TRBV10-1; DNA: TGCGCCAGCAGTGATGTCAGTCCAGGGGATACGCAGTATTTT; CDR3: CASSDVSPGDTQYF
D: -; size: -; J: TRBJ2-2; length: 16; V: TRBV9; DNA: TGTGCCAGCAGCGTAGGGCAAAGCGCGAACACCGGGGAGCTGTTTTTT; CDR3: CASSVGQSANTGELFF
D: -; size: -; J: TRBJ2-1; length: 15; V: TRBV4-3; DNA: TGCGCCAGCAGCCGTGGGGTAAACCTGCACAATGGGCAGTTCTTC; CDR3: CASSRGVNLHNGQFF
D: -; size: -; J: TRBJ1-1; length: 15; V: TRBV28; DNA: TGTGCCAGCTTTCTCTCTGGAGGGCTGAACACTGAAGCTTTCTTT; CDR3: CASFLSGGLNTEAFF
D: -; size: -; J: TRBJ2-2; length: 15; V: TRBV19; DNA: TGTGCCAGTAGTAGGCGCCTGCCCAACACCGGGGAGCTGTTTTTT; CDR3: CASSRRLPNTGELFF
D: -; size: once; J: TRBJ2-7; length: 14; V: TRBV7-9; DNA: TGTGCCAGCGGGGGTGGGGACTTTGCCTACGAGCAGTACTTC; CDR3: CASGGGDFAYEQYF
D: -; size: few; J: TRBJ2-2; length: 15; V: TRBV14; DNA: TGTGCCAGCAGCCAAGATGGGGGAGACGCCGGGGAGCTGTTTTTT; CDR3: CASSQDGGDAGELFF
D: TRBD1; size: -; J: TRBJ2-3; length: 14; V: TRBV27; DNA: TGTGCCAGCAGACCGGACAGGGGCCCAGATACGCAGTATTTT; CDR3: CASRPDRGPDTQYF
D: TRBD1; size: -; J: TRBJ2-1; length: 15; V: TRBV2; DNA: TGTGCCAGCAGGACCGGGACAGGGAACCACAATGAGCAGTTCTTC; CDR3: CASRTGTGNHNEQFF
D: -; size: -; J: TRBJ1-1; length: 15; V: TRBV4-3; DNA: TGCGCCAGCAGCCAAGGGTCCGGGGCGAACACTGAAGCTTTCTTT; CDR3: CASSQGSGANTEAFF
D: TRBD2; size: -; J: TRBJ2-3; length: 19; V: TRBV28; DNA: TGTGCCAGCAGTTTACCCAACCCGGGCGGGAGGCGTAAAACAGATACGCAGTATTTT; CDR3: CASSLPNPGGRRKTDTQYF
D: -; size: -; J: TRBJ2-2; length: 16; V: TRBV27; DNA: TGTGCCAGCATGGGGGAGTGGACAGCCAACACCGGGGAGCTGTTTTTT; CDR3: CASMGEWTANTGELFF
D: TRBD2; size: -; J: TRBJ2-5; length: 14; V: TRBV7-8; DNA: TGTGCCAGCAGCCCCGGGACTAGCCAAGAGACCCAGTACTTC; CDR3: CASSPGTSQETQYF
D: -; size: -; J: TRBJ1-1; length: 15; V: TRBV7-3; DNA: TGTGCCAGCAGCTTAATGGCGGGTTTGAACACTGAAGCTTTCTTT; CDR3: CASSLMAGLNTEAFF
D: -; size: -; J: TRBJ1-5; length: 15; V: TRBV28; DNA: TGTGCCAGCAGGGAGGGATCGTTTAGAAATCAGCCCCAGCATTTT; CDR3: CASREGSFRNQPQHF
D: -; size: -; J: TRBJ1-1; length: 14; V: TRBV10-3; DNA: TGTGCCATCAGGGACAGAAGCATGAACACTGAAGCTTTCTTT; CDR3: CAIRDRSMNTEAFF
D: -; size: -; J: TRBJ1-5; length: 18; V: TRBV4-2; DNA: TGTGCCAGCAGCCAAGATCGGACAATAACCTTTAGCAATCAGCCCCAGCATTTT; CDR3: CASSQDRTITFSNQPQHF
D: -; size: once; J: TRBJ1-2; length: 14; V: TRBV12-5; DNA: TGTGCTAGTGGCGGCCGGGACGAAAACTATGGCTACACCTTC; CDR3: CASGGRDENYGYTF
D: -; size: -; J: TRBJ2-5; length: 14; V: TRBV15; DNA: TGTGCCACCAGCAGAGAGACGCCTCAAGAGACCCAGTACTTC; CDR3: CATSRETPQETQYF
D: -; size: -; J: TRBJ2-7; length: 16; V: TRBV6-1; DNA: TGTGCCAGCAGTGAACATCGTAGGCGGAGGACCTACGAGCAGTACTTC; CDR3: CASSEHRRRRTYEQYF
D: TRBD2; size: -; J: TRBJ2-3; length: 15; V: TRBV7-9; DNA: TGTGCCAGCAGCTTTAGACTAGCGGGCGCAGATACGCAGTATTTT; CDR3: CASSFRLAGADTQYF
D: -; size: few; J: TRBJ2-7; length: 14; V: TRBV7-9; DNA: TGTGCCAGCAGCTTAGTCGACGGATCCTACGAGCAGTACTTC; CDR3: CASSLVDGSYEQYF
D: TRBD2; size: -; J: TRBJ2-2; length: 15; V: TRBV27; DNA: TGTGCCAGCAGTCCACTAGCGGGAGGCGGCGGGGAGCTGTTTTTT; CDR3: CASSPLAGGGGELFF
D: -; size: -; J: TRBJ2-1; length: 11; V: TRBV11-2; DNA: TGTGCCAGCAGCTACCAAAATGAGCAGTTCTTC; CDR3: CASSYQNEQFF
D: TRBD2; size: -; J: TRBJ2-3; length: 16; V: TRBV5-1; DNA: TGCGCCAGCAGCCCGGGGACTAGCGAGAGCACAGATACGCAGTATTTT; CDR3: CASSPGTSESTDTQYF
D: TRBD1; size: -; J: TRBJ2-1; length: 14; V: TRBV5-8; DNA: TGTGCCAGCAGCGTGCGACAGGGGACCAATGAGCAGTTCTTC; CDR3: CASSVRQGTNEQFF